This TCR beta chain was captured by sequencing in a study of cytomegalovirus exposure and HLA in healthy donors. Vbeta (60) and Jbeta (13) primers were used in the PCR. Method: immunoSEQ multiplex PCR; TCRdb's copy keeps in-frame clones and lacks some. The sample has more than 85,000 clones; approximately 57% are singletons. The CDR3 is 15 amino acids. Trimming cost V 0 bases and J 4 bases; bases outside gene matches: 2. CDR1 and CDR2 (germline): LGHNA, YNFKEQ. Note on this clone: Other nucleotide sequences in the sample specify the same CDR3.

Specimen: PBMCs. The rearrangement joins TRBV4-2 to TRBJ1-3; TRBD1 agrees at 8 bases. The TCR comes from a woman in her thirties in good health and CMV-seronegative. The CDR3 here is CASSQEDRGGNTIYF. The CDR3 nucleotides are TGTGCCAGCAGCCAAGAAGACAGGGGAGGAAACACCATATATTTT.